Shown below are 9 T cell receptor beta chains from a single sample sequenced in a study of OX40 agonist ivuxolimab in advanced cancers. Assay used: immunoSEQ multiplex PCR; TCRdb lists only in-frame clones, some missing. Among about 89,000 clones listed, approximately 91% were seen once. The sequences come from CD4+ or CD8+ T cells sorted from blood, collected in a trial of the OX40 agonist ivuxolimab. These receptors originate from an adult with an advanced solid tumor such as melanoma, head and neck, liver or kidney cancer.

The V call is TRBV30, the J call TRBJ2-6; D could derive from TRBD1 or TRBD2 (5 bases each). CDR1 is GTSNPN, CDR2 SVGIG, per germline (reference sequence). The ends were cut back, 0 bases at V and 0 bases at J, with 12 bases in the middle. This CDR3 comprises 17 residues. CDR3 sequence (DNA): TGTGCCTGGAGTGTACGGGGCAGGGCCTCTGGGGCCAACGTCCTGACTTTC. Amino acid sequence: CAWSVRGRASGANVLTF.

The chain joins TRBV7-2 to TRBJ1-1; tentatively, D is TRBD1 (6 bases). V lost 0 bases and J 10 bases, leaving 18 bases between the germline ends. In germline, CDR1 is SGHTA, CDR2 FQGNSA. The CDR3 contains 15 residues. The CDR3 loop reads CASSLAPGAGAPAFF. The CDR3 DNA is TGTGCCAGCAGCTTAGCGCCCGGGGCGGGGGCCCCAGCTTTCTTT.

The chain is built from TRBV4-1 and TRBJ1-4, with a weak D call TRBD1 (5 bases). There are 17 residues in the CDR3. V lost 1 base, J lost 7 bases, and 19 bases lay in between. The germline gives CDR1 MGHRA, CDR2 YSYEKL. The CDR3, as DNA: TGCGCCAGCAGCCAAGCTTGGTTGGGGGTAACAGGTGAAAAACTGTTTTTT. Amino acid sequence: CASSQAWLGVTGEKLFF.

The chain links TRBV2 to TRBJ2-1, with a tentative D call TRBD2 (5 bases). This CDR3 contains 15 residues. The V end lost 6 bases, the J end lost 0 bases, and 12 bases lay between the germline ends. CDR1 SNHLY and CDR2 FYNNEI come from the germline V gene. CDR3 amino acids: CASSGLLSSYNEQFF. The CDR3 DNA is TGTGCCAGCAGCGGACTGTTGAGCTCCTACAATGAGCAGTTCTTC.

This clone was recorded only once. J is TRBJ2-2 and V is TRBV27; D is perhaps TRBD1 or TRBD2 (5 bases each). Trimming left V 8 bases short and J 4 bases short, with 14 bases between. The CDR3 totals 14 residues. The germline V gene has CDR1 MNHEY and CDR2 SMNVEV (reference sequence). CDR3 bases: TGTGCCAGCGGGGGATGGGGTAGCACCGGGGAGCTGTTTTTT. Translating gives CASGGWGSTGELFF.

The V and J genes are TRBV27 and TRBJ2-2; a possible D gene is TRBD1 (6 bases). This CDR3 contains 15 residues. V shed 7 bases and J shed 7 bases, with 19 bases lying between them. Germline CDR1 reads MNHEY; CDR2 reads SMNVEV (reference sequence). The CDR3 protein is CASTFGTGSIGELFF. The CDR3 DNA sequence: TGTGCCAGCACCTTTGGTACAGGGAGTATCGGGGAGCTGTTTTTT.

The CDR3 sequence is CASSQTEGTEKLFF. CDR3 bases: TGTGCCAGCTCGCAGACAGAAGGTACTGAAAAACTGTTTTTT. The genes are TRBV18 and TRBJ1-4, with D possibly being TRBD1 (5 bases). Trimming shortened V by 6 bases and J by 7 bases, and 15 bases separated the two germline ends. Germline-derived CDR1 and CDR2 are KGHSH and LQKENI. This CDR3 is built from 14 residues. Full variable domain (missing parts from reference TRBV18 and TRBJ1-4): NAGVMQNPRHLVRRRGQEARLRCSPMKGHSHVYWYRQLPEEGLKFMVYLQKENIIDESGMPKERFSAEFPKEGPSILRIQQVVRGDSAAYFCASSQTEGTEKLFFGSGTQLSVL.

The chain uses TRBV18 and TRBJ1-1, with D uncertain. The CDR3 is 14 amino acids. CDR1 is KGHSH, CDR2 LQKENI, per germline. V was cut by 3 bases and J by 6 bases, with 14 bases left in between. The CDR3 loop reads CASSPVGNGAEAFF. For the CDR3, the DNA is TGTGCCAGCTCACCGGTGGGGAACGGGGCTGAAGCTTTCTTT.

J is TRBJ2-1 and V is TRBV5-1; D gene ambiguous. CDR3 length: 15 residues. Germline CDR1 and CDR2: SGHRS and YFSETQ. V shed 3 bases and J shed 3 bases, with 13 bases lying between them. For the CDR3, the DNA is TGCGCCAGCAGCTCAACCTCCACCAGCTACAATGAGCAGTTCTTC. The encoded protein is CASSSTSTSYNEQFF.